The table lists the clone carrying this TCR beta chain with a few counts. Its antigen remains unknown. The source of the sample is a study of cytomegalovirus exposure and HLA in healthy donors. Findings of the study overall: Among TCR beta chains, those listed as cytomegalovirus-associated numbered some 160. In a later analysis, most CMV-associated TCR beta chains appeared HLA-restricted. Reportedly, cytomegalovirus status was diagnosed with high sensitivity and specificity.

PCR used 60 Vbeta primers and 13 Jbeta primers. Clones were sequenced by immunoSEQ multiplex PCR, and TCRdb holds only the in-frame ones, with some missing. The sample yields about 150,000 clones, roughly 68% seen once. Sampled while nominally healthy, donors likely had unrecorded immune exposures. Trimming removed 1 base at V and 2 bases at J, with 11 bases between. CDR1 and CDR2 (germline): SGHVS, FNYEAQ. The CDR3 length is 15 residues. This sequence was found in a man in his 60s in good health and CMV-seronegative. The sample was PBMCs. The V and J genes are TRBV7-6 and TRBJ2-5; no firm D call. CDR3 nucleotides: TGTGCCAGCAGCTTAGAGTACGGCAGGCAAGAGACCCAGTACTTC. Encoded protein: CASSLEYGRQETQYF.